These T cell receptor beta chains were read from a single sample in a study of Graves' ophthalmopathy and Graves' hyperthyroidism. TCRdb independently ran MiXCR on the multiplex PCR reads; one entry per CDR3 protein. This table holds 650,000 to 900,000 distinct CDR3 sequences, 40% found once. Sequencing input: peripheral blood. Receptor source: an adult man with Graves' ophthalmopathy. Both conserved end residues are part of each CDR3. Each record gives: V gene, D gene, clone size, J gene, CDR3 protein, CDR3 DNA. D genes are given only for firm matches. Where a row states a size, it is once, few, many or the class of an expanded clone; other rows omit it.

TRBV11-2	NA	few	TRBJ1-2	CASSSLSRDGNPNYGYTF	TGTGCCAGCAGCTCGTTATCCCGGGACGGAAACCCTAACTATGGCTACACCTTC
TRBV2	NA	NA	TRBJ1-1	CAQRVSGTEAFF	TGTGCCCAAAGGGTAAGCGGCACTGAAGCTTTCTTT
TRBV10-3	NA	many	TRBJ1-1	CAISAGVTAEAFF	TGTGCCATCAGTGCAGGGGTCACCGCTGAAGCTTTCTTT
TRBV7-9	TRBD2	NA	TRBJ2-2	CASSLNPSGGRTGELFF	TGTGCCAGCAGCCTAAACCCTAGCGGGGGACGGACCGGGGAGCTGTTTTTT
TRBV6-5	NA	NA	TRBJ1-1	CASSVETGTEAFF	TGTGCCAGCAGTGTAGAGACAGGCACTGAAGCTTTCTTT
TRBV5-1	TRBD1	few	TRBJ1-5	CASSLEGGSQPQHF	TGCGCCAGCAGCTTGGAAGGGGGCAGTCAGCCCCAGCATTTT
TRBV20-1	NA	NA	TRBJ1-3	CSARVARNTIYF	TGCAGTGCTAGAGTGGCCCGGAACACCATATATTTT
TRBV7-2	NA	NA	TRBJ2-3	CASSWVSTDTQYF	TGTGCCAGCAGCTGGGTCAGTACAGATACGCAGTATTTT
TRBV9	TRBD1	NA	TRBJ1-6	CASSPVSGTGSSLHF	TGTGCCAGCAGCCCAGTCAGCGGGACAGGGTCTTCCCTCCACTTT
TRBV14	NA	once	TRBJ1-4	CASSLAGTYYEKLFF	TGTGCCAGCAGCCTCGCCGGGACATACTATGAAAAACTGTTTTTT
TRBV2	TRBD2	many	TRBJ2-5	CASSDGAGAWTQYF	TGTGCCAGCAGTGACGGAGCGGGGGCTTGGACCCAGTACTTC
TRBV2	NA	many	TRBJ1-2	CASPTLANYGYTF	TGTGCCAGCCCAACCCTAGCAAACTATGGCTACACCTTC
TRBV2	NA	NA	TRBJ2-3	CASTGHSTADTQYF	TGCGCCAGCACTGGACATTCAACTGCGGATACGCAGTATTTT
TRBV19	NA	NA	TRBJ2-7	CASSIRGGEQYF	TGTGCCAGTAGTATACGAGGGGGCGAGCAGTACTTC
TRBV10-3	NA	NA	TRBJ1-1	CAIGSHTEAFF	TGTGCCATCGGGAGCCACACTGAAGCTTTCTTT
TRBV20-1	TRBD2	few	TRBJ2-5	CSATAGPLQETQYF	TGCAGTGCTACAGCGGGACCTCTCCAAGAGACCCAGTACTTC
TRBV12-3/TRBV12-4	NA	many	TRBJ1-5	CASSVSRVARQPQHF	TGTGCCAGCAGTGTCTCTAGGGTGGCTCGACAGCCCCAGCATTTT
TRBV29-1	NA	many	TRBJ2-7	CSVGSRSSYEQYF	TGCAGCGTGGGTTCTCGGAGCTCCTACGAGCAGTACTTC
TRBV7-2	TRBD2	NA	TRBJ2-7	CASSPGGSAQYF	TGTGCCAGCAGCCCGGGGGGGTCCGCGCAGTACTTC
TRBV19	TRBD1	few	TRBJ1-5	CASLAEGGISNQPQHF	TGTGCCAGCCTGGCTGAAGGGGGCATCAGCAATCAGCCCCAGCATTTT